This record concerns one T cell receptor beta chain sequence. Original methodology: Amplification from reference gene primers served as the basis for estimated nucleated cell counts. Assay used: immunoSEQ multiplex PCR; TCRdb lists only in-frame clones, some missing. The V and J calls and clone size come from that table; D and trimming were worked out from the DNA. The sample lists roughly 280,000 clones, 70% to 90% seen once, with roughly 5% in the top ten. This entry is derived from a study of blood T cell repertoires in COVID-19. Study overall: Material from acute and convalescent COVID-19 was sourced from the United States, Italy and Spain. In each case, the material was cDNA or gDNA derived from T cells, B-cell-depleted T cells, or PBMCs.

Germline CDR1 GTSNPN, CDR2 SVGIG (reference sequence). V shed 1 base and J 7 bases; nucleotides not matched to a gene: 5. The CDR3 has 16 residues. The sequenced sample was peripheral blood. This chain joins TRBV30 and TRBJ2-1; the match to TRBD2 covers 15 bases. The receptor's source is a woman aged 60-70 years with COVID-19, enrolled during active disease. The CDR3 region is CAWSASGTSGRNEQFF. CDR3 in DNA: TGTGCCTGGAGTGCCTCCGGGACTAGCGGGAGGAATGAGCAGTTCTTC.